This T cell receptor beta chain derives from a study of patients and donors after allogeneic stem cell transplantation. This clonotype was counted between two and nine times. A single record per CDR3 protein comes from TCRdb applying MiXCR to the RT-PCR reads. This table has about 960,000 distinct CDR3 sequences, around 17% appearing once. The length of the CDR3 is 12 residues. Looked up from germline, CDR1 is GTSNPN and CDR2 is SVGIG (reference sequence). Germline trimming cut 2 bases from V and 8 bases from J; bases unmatched to any gene: 2. This chain links TRBV30 with TRBJ1-4, with TRBD1 identical over 7 bases. The sample taken for sequencing was blood, either unsorted or a sorted T cell fraction (not recorded which). This sequence was found in a human donor who was either an allogeneic HSCT recipient or a stem cell or donor lymphocyte infusion donor (not recorded which). It is not recorded whose cells these are; they may come from a transplant donor. The CDR3, as DNA: TGTGCCTGGAGTTGGGACAGCGAAAAACTGTTTTTT. Amino acid sequence: CAWSWDSEKLFF.